The rows below give T cell receptor beta chains drawn from one sample of a study of OX40 agonist ivuxolimab in advanced cancers. Repertoires were generated with immunoSEQ multiplex PCR, while TCRdb's copy carries only in-frame clones and drops some. The sample lists about 93,000 clones, 92% occurring once. The specimen comprised CD4+ or CD8+ T cells sorted from blood, sampled in a trial of the OX40 agonist ivuxolimab. Every receptor here comes from an adult with an advanced solid tumor such as melanoma, head and neck, liver or kidney cancer. Both conserved end residues are part of each CDR3. A D gene is named only where the DNA matches it firmly. A clone size is listed for some rows: how often the clone was seen (once, few, many), or a class if it is expanded.

NA,TRBJ1-2,NA,TRBV21-1,CASSKEGRGGNYGYTF,TGTGCCAGCAGCAAAGAGGGCAGGGGGGGAAACTATGGCTACACCTTC
NA,TRBJ2-3,NA,TRBV30,CAWSVATGTDTQYF,TGTGCCTGGAGTGTAGCTACGGGCACAGATACGCAGTATTTT
NA,TRBJ2-4,NA,TRBV29-1,CSVGLAGDIQYF,TGCAGCGTTGGACTAGCAGGGGACATTCAGTACTTC
once,TRBJ2-2,NA,TRBV2,CASRRENTGELFF,TGTGCCAGCAGACGGGAGAACACCGGGGAGCTGTTTTTT
NA,TRBJ2-5,NA,TRBV6-6,CASTQEKPETQYF,TGTGCCAGCACTCAAGAAAAGCCTGAGACCCAGTACTTC
NA,TRBJ1-4,TRBD1,TRBV5-4,CASSLQGQGRTNEKLFF,TGTGCCAGCAGCTTGCAAGGACAGGGGAGAACTAATGAAAAACTGTTTTTT
NA,TRBJ2-7,NA,TRBV7-8,CASSLYGGSYEQYF,TGTGCCAGCAGCTTGTATGGCGGTTCGTACGAGCAGTACTTC
NA,TRBJ2-3,TRBD1,TRBV25-1,CASSETGGATDTQYF,TGTGCCAGCAGTGAGACAGGGGGCGCAACAGATACGCAGTATTTT
NA,TRBJ2-5,NA,TRBV5-4,CASSLAPTSQETQYF,TGTGCCAGCAGCTTGGCGCCTACTAGTCAAGAGACCCAGTACTTC
NA,TRBJ1-1,NA,TRBV6-5,CASSEVGEAFF,TGTGCCAGCAGTGAAGTGGGGGAAGCTTTCTTT
NA,TRBJ1-5,NA,TRBV19,CASSISGVGGNQPQHF,TGTGCCAGTAGTATATCGGGAGTCGGAGGCAATCAGCCCCAGCATTTT